This TCR beta chain was identified during a study of cytomegalovirus exposure and HLA in healthy donors (dated by TCRdb to 2015 to 2018). In the study overall: An earlier analysis of around 600 of the donors reported 250 to 300 Gb of sequence data and roughly 100 million unique TCR beta sequences from about 179 million T cells. In an earlier analysis of 500 to 650 of the donors, high-throughput TCR beta sequencing was used to judge whether each TCR beta V gene segment behaved as functional or pseudogenic. Using immunosequencing, the study profiled T cell repertoires from 666 subjects and related those repertoires to cytomegalovirus serostatus. Class I and class II HLA loci were covered by the typing at four-digit resolution. An early release covering approximately 600 HLA-typed donors comprised about 300 gigabases of sequencing data and about 90 million unique TCR sequences. About five DR-DQ haplotypes were treated as single units for association and clustering because of strong linkage in the cohort. All discovery cohort repertoires had been generated on a single sequencing platform. Among around 400 genotyped donors of the cohort, an average of approximately 240,000 unique TCR beta nucleotide sequences was sequenced per donor, of which approximately 18% were non-productive. Donor age, sex, ethnicity and CMV serostatus were compiled together with the repertoire data. A separate validation cohort of 100 to 150 different subjects was used in addition to the approximately 640-subject first cohort. A later analysis re-examined previously published TCR beta repertoires from hundreds of donors and added high-resolution HLA genotyping to investigate patterns of TCR occurrence. A later genetic analysis took genome-wide SNP genotypes for about 55% of the 666 donors and used that subset as a discovery cohort. Typing coverage differed by locus: A, B, C, DRB1 and DQB1 were typed in roughly 620-630 donors, DQA1 in about 500, DPA1 in roughly 590, and DPB1 in around 440. The later analysis used no new phenotypic data to find candidate immune exposures, relying instead on TCR beta sequences and their occurrence across donors. The study aimed to test whether cataloging public T cell receptors could reveal signatures of past pathogen exposure. Among the roughly 430 genotyped donors, under 90% belonged to the genetic ancestry cluster associated with self-reported Caucasian donors. The study combined high-throughput TCR immunosequencing, statistical association of individual TCRs with disease status, and machine learning to predict cytomegalovirus infection status. What the study reported, not specific to this receptor: In this cohort, only TCR beta chains were sequenced, and detectable features were limited by the absence of alpha or paired-chain data. Because some donors lacked HLA typing at each locus, the association tests relied only on the typed subset. Three of the identified cytomegalovirus-associated TCR beta chains were confirmed in vitro to be specific for cytomegalovirus antigens. V-gene and J-gene trimming of TCR beta chains was associated with a missense DCLRE1C variant in a later genetic analysis, and the association was replicated in an independent cohort. A later genetic analysis reported fewer N-insertions in productive TCRs among donors in an Asian-associated ancestry cluster than the roughly 620-donor mean. In a later analysis, HLA-associated TCR beta chains were found to be more clonally expanded and to have lower generation probabilities than equally common non-associated chains. A further reported finding was that TCR beta sequences accurately predicted the HLA-A and HLA-B alleles for most subjects in the first cohort. Most TCR sequences were observed very rarely across donors, whereas some public TCRs were present in many individuals. Some IMGT-functional V segments, including TRBV6-2 and TRBV6-3, could not be distinguished by the 87-base-pair reads and were therefore excluded. A later analysis found that most CMV-associated TCR beta chains appeared HLA-restricted, with HLA associations seemingly driven largely by CMV exposure. In a later analysis, some 18,000 TCR beta sequences were associated with specific HLA alleles at a false discovery rate of 0.05. Assigning TCR associations to individual alleles was difficult when HLA alleles, especially DR and DQ, strongly co-occurred. The presence/absence analyses assumed that sequencing depth was roughly uniform across donors, and that assumption may not be true. A cluster of highly shared sequence variants was judged likely to represent a technical artifact of the sequencing pipeline. A later analysis found that TCR association rates varied across HLA loci, with DRB1 alleles showing the most associated TCRs and HLA-C alleles the fewest. It was suggested by the authors that the approach could potentially be generalized to other disease states and immunological phenotypes. The earlier analysis of some 540 of the donors excluded approximately 17 rarely observed V segments, including chromosome 9 orphons, because counts were too low. Linkage disequilibrium might explain the correlated functional status among segregating V segments, but an unknown experimental factor could not be excluded. In an earlier analysis of about 540 of the donors, most TCR beta V segments were observed in productive rearrangements about 90% or about 30% of the time, broadly matching IMGT annotations. Cytomegalovirus status was reported to be diagnosed by the classifier with high specificity and sensitivity in both the original and validation cohorts. According to a later analysis, parvovirus B19, influenza, CMV and Epstein-Barr virus appeared linked to several top co-occurrence clusters. A total of 164 TCR beta chains were listed by the study as associated with cytomegalovirus. The only immune exposure information available for the cohort was CMV serostatus.

The library was produced with the immunoSEQ multiplex PCR assay. For the multiplex PCR, a mixture combining 60 forward primers for TCR Vbeta segments and 13 reverse primers for TCR Jbeta segments was used. A multiplex PCR assay on genomic DNA amplified the CDR3 region of rearranged TCR beta genes. Amplified TCR beta libraries were sequenced as 87-base-pair reads on the Illumina HiSeq System. The study's processing was this. Across the 500 to 750 repertoires, a later analysis counted 80 million or so unique TCR beta chains, around 11 million of which were shared by at least two donors. A nearest-neighbor algorithm error-corrected the raw reads and collapsed the reads into unique sequences, merging closely related sequences to remove PCR and sequencing errors. V, D and J gene segments were assigned by aligning CDR3 sequences to IMGT reference sequences. For a sequence to be retained, at least a six-nucleotide match to both a V gene segment and a J gene segment was required. A rearrangement was called productive if the CDR3 had no stop codons and remained in frame with V and J, and every other rearrangement was called non-productive. CDR3 was defined by IMGT convention, running from the second conserved V-encoded cysteine to the conserved J-encoded phenylalanine. The earlier analysis of roughly 590 of the donors excluded sequences that lacked an unambiguous match to a single V gene segment. In an earlier analysis of approximately 560 of the donors, a V segment was called functional when productive rearrangements were above 56.7%, and segregating when the standard deviation between donors exceeded 5%. To diagnose cytomegalovirus status from the catalog of TCR beta chain sequences, a statistical classification framework was built. A later analysis assigned V and J genes by comparing TCR nucleotide sequences with IMGT/GENE-DB human TR gene sequences. In a later analysis, CDR3 sequences and most-parsimonious VDJ recombination scenarios were assigned using the TCRdist pipeline. In a later analysis, each TCR beta chain was defined by its CDR3 amino acid sequence together with its V-gene family, and reads lacking a unique V-gene family were excluded. To address suspected cross-contamination and a sequencing artifact, a later analysis removed a few hundred highly shared, low-generation-probability nucleotide sequences. For each public chain, a later analysis derived a clonal expansion index from normalized ranks of inferred template counts within each repertoire. In a later analysis, generation probabilities were computed with a VDJ recombination model fitted to out-of-frame rearrangements, and the resulting probabilities were checked against IGoR. A later analysis scored TCR-TCR, TCR-HLA and TCR-CMV co-occurrence with hypergeometric tests, applying a repertoire-size bias correction to TCR pairs. To estimate false discovery rates, a later analysis permuted the HLA or CMV assignments 20 times. In a later analysis, co-occurring TCRs were grouped with DBSCAN, and TCRdist sequence similarity was added when clustering was performed within HLA-allele-positive subsets. Co-occurrence clustering excluded repertoires with fewer than 30,000 or more than 120,000 public chains, plus five with anomalous nucleotide sharing. Held by TCRdb, this immuneACCESS table contains in-frame sequences only and omits some clones. Under half of the omission traces to an unresolved V gene where checked; the cause of the rest is unknown. The V and J calls and clone size were taken over from that table, and D and trimming were inferred from the DNA. Across this sample there are 100,000 to 150,000 clones, with about 78% seen only once. Jointly, the top ten make up about 3% of the sample.

Worth noting for this clone: It lacks a known antigen. The sample holds no much larger clone one base away, and base qualities are not on file.

V was cut back by 0 bases and J by 7 bases, leaving a gap of 12 bases between them. Measured from the cysteine to the phenylalanine, the CDR3 is 14 residues long. Only the CDR3 part of the read is kept: 42 bases, read in frame from the first base. Looking up the germline V gene yields CDR1 SGHRS and CDR2 YFSETQ. The cohort comprised several hundred healthy bone marrow donors. Cohort members were all nominally healthy when sampled, although unrecorded immune exposures were likely present. CMV serostatus was recorded as positive for about 300 and negative for about half of the roughly 700 cohort members, whereas no CMV serostatus was recorded for the donor in question. Each donor provided a peripheral blood sample, and peripheral blood mononuclear cells were used for TCR beta sequencing. Genomic DNA was extracted from the blood cell samples with the Qiagen DNeasy Blood Extraction Kit.

The rearranged chain carries TRBV5-1 and TRBJ2-3; 5 matching bases give a weak D call of TRBD2. This TCR was sampled from a human donor in good health. Sequencing was performed on PBMCs. The nucleotide sequence reads TGCGCCAGCAGCTTGGAGCCTGGACTGAATACGCAGTATTTT. Its translation is CASSLEPGLNTQYF.